These 30 T cell receptor beta chains were sequenced from one sample in a study of Ad26.COV2.S vaccination and SARS-CoV-2 variants. The treatment denotes: 15 to 20 received Ad26.COV2.S at low or high dose, single or two shots; 5 received placebo; per-sample allocation not given. Samples were taken on day 63 after the first vaccine or placebo injection. Data came from immunoSEQ multiplex PCR; TCRdb stores just in-frame clones and leaves some out. The repertoire holds some 450,000 clones, with less than 95% as singletons. The sequences come from peripheral blood, collected in a trial of Ad26.COV2.S vaccine versus placebo. These receptors originate from a person aged 18-65 years who received the Ad26.COV2.S COVID-19 vaccine or a placebo.

The V and J genes are TRBV15 and TRBJ2-6; D is possibly TRBD1 (5 bases). Germline CDR1 LNHNV, CDR2 YYDKDF (reference sequence). The CDR3 sequence is 17 residues long. V was cut by 0 bases and J by 3 bases, with 12 bases left in between. CDR3 coding DNA: TGTGCCACCAGCAGAGACAGGGCCTTGAGTGGGGCCAACGTCCTGACTTTC. Translating gives CATSRDRALSGANVLTF.

The chain is built from TRBV19 and TRBJ1-2; 9 nucleotides align to TRBD1. V shed 8 bases and J 0 bases; nucleotides not matched to a gene: 4. Germline lookup yields CDR1 LNHDA and CDR2 SQIVND (reference sequence). The CDR3 contains 14 residues. The CDR3 is CASRTGDSNYGYTF. DNA for the CDR3: TGTGCCAGTCGGACAGGGGATTCTAACTATGGCTACACCTTC.

The chain couples TRBV14 to TRBJ2-7, with D perhaps being TRBD1 or TRBD2 (5 bases each). From germline, CDR1 is SGHDN and CDR2 FVKESK. Deletions cut 3 bases from V and 1 base from J, with 10 bases between. This CDR3 contains 14 residues. Here the CDR3 DNA reads TGTGCCAGCAGCCACGGCTGGGGGTCCTACGAGCAGTACTTC. Its translation: CASSHGWGSYEQYF.

The table lists this clone with a few counts. The V call is TRBV7-8, the J call TRBJ2-7; 11 bases are shared with TRBD2. CDR1 and CDR2 (germline): SGHVS, FQNEAQ. The length of the CDR3 is 15 residues. J gave up 1 base and V 5 bases, and 4 bases lay outside the gene matches. As DNA, the CDR3 is TGTGCCAGCAGCATCCTAGCGGGAGGTTCCTACGAGCAGTACTTC. Translation gives CASSILAGGSYEQYF. The full variable domain, with the rest looked up from reference TRBV7-8 and TRBJ2-7, is GAGVSQSPRYKVAKRGQDVALRCDPISGHVSLFWYQQALGQGPEFLTYFQNEAQLDKSGLPSDRFFAERPEGSVSTLKIQRTQQEDSAVYLCASSILAGGSYEQYFGPGTRLTVT.

The V and J genes are TRBV6-5 and TRBJ1-1; D is possibly TRBD1 (6 bases). The CDR3 has 12 amino acids. Trimming stripped 5 bases from V and 4 bases from J, with 8 bases between. CDR1 and CDR2 (germline): MNHEY, SVGAGI. Here the CDR3 DNA reads TGTGCCAGCAGTAAGGACAGCACTGAAGCTTTCTTT. This sequence encodes CASSKDSTEAFF.

The genes are TRBV5-1 and TRBJ2-2; 7 bases are a match to TRBD1. CDR3 length: 15 residues. The V gene end was trimmed by 1 base and the J gene end by 3 bases; junction bases not matched to a gene: 3. Germline V gene data show CDR1 as SGHRS and CDR2 as YFSETQ. This CDR3 is CASSLKGQYTGELFF. As DNA, the CDR3 is TGCGCCAGCAGCTTGAAGGGACAGTACACCGGGGAGCTGTTTTTT.

The V call is TRBV5-6, the J call TRBJ1-6, with TRBD1 matching over 8 bases. This CDR3 contains 14 residues. Germline CDR1 SGHDT, CDR2 YYEEEE. Unmatched junction bases numbered 3, after V lost 2 bases and J lost 8 bases. Here the CDR3 DNA reads TGTGCCAGCAGCTTACAGGGGGAGGATTCACCCCTCCACTTT. Translation: CASSLQGEDSPLHF.

The chain has TRBV2 and TRBJ2-3; D possibly corresponds to TRBD2 (7 bases). Trimming took off 8 bases at V and 0 bases at J, with 27 bases between the two ends. The CDR3 sequence is 19 residues long. Germline V gene sequence: CDR1 SNHLY, CDR2 FYNNEI. In DNA, the CDR3 is TGTGCCAGCGAAGGGGGAAGGGGCGGGAGTTCTTCTAGCACAGATACGCAGTATTTT. The encoded protein is CASEGGRGGSSSSTDTQYF.

Details on this clone: The identical CDR3 is also encoded by other nucleotide sequences in the sample. The chain joins TRBV7-9 to TRBJ2-3; D uncertain. Germline CDR1 and CDR2: SEHNR and FQNEAQ (reference sequence). The CDR3 consists of 13 residues. V dropped 1 base and J dropped 1 base, with 3 bases sitting between them. The CDR3 DNA reads TGTGCCAGCAGCTTAGGGGGCACAGATACGCAGTATTTT. As protein: CASSLGGTDTQYF.

This clone was observed once. V gene TRBV6-2 or TRBV6-3 combines with J gene TRBJ2-5; a possible D gene is TRBD2 (5 bases). The length of the CDR3 is 15 residues. Germline CDR1 and CDR2: MNHEY and SVGEGT. The ends were cut back, 2 bases at V and 5 bases at J, with 15 bases in the middle. CDR3 DNA: TGTGCCAGCAGTTACGGGATTAGCGCAATGGAGACCCAGTACTTC. Amino acid sequence: CASSYGISAMETQYF.

The table lists this clone with a count of one. The junction departs from the called germline gene at one end, perhaps through a read error. Written as DNA, the CDR3 is TGCGCCAGCAGCACTGGGGACAGGGAGATTCACAATGGGCAGTTCTTC. It yields the protein CASSTGDREIHNGQFF. The chain employs TRBV5-1 and TRBJ2-1; 9 nucleotides agree with TRBD1. This CDR3 comprises 16 residues. Germline assignment: CDR1 SGHRS and CDR2 YFSETQ.

This chain joins TRBV28 and TRBJ2-3; unclear D gene. This CDR3 region has 18 residues. With 2 bases removed from V and 2 bases from J, the gap between germline ends came to 20 bases. Germline V CDR1 and CDR2: MDHEN, SYDVKM. In DNA form, the CDR3 reads TGTGCCAGCAGTTTAGCATCTCTATTAGGGCTATTCACAGATACGCAGTATTTT. Protein: CASSLASLLGLFTDTQYF. The whole variable domain, filled in from reference TRBV28 and TRBJ2-3, reads DVKVTQSSRYLVKRTGEKVFLECVQDMDHENMFWYRQDPGLGLRLIYFSYDVKMKEKGDIPEGYSVSREKKERFSLILESASTNQTSMYLCASSLASLLGLFTDTQYFGPGTRLTVL.

V gene TRBV5-1 combines with J gene TRBJ2-3; D might be TRBD1 (5 bases). This CDR3 spans 16 amino acids. The germline V and J ends were trimmed by 4 bases and 0 bases, with 15 bases remaining between them. CDR1 is SGHRS, CDR2 YFSETQ, per germline. CDR3 region: CASSLGLQVSTDTQYF. The CDR3 bases are TGCGCCAGCAGCCTGGGGCTTCAGGTTAGCACAGATACGCAGTATTTT. Drawing the rest from reference TRBV5-1 and TRBJ2-3, the complete variable domain is KAGVTQTPRYLIKTRGQQVTLSCSPISGHRSVSWYQQTPGQGLQFLFEYFSETQRNKGNFPGRFSGRQFSNSRSEMNVSTLELGDSALYLCASSLGLQVSTDTQYFGPGTRLTVL.

This chain joins TRBV6-2 or TRBV6-3 and TRBJ2-3; D possibly corresponds to TRBD2 (6 bases). The CDR3 is made up of 15 amino acids. Germline CDR1 and CDR2: MNHEY and SVGEGT. The germline V and J ends were trimmed by 5 bases and 0 bases, with 12 bases remaining between them. CDR3 coding DNA: TGTGCCAGCAGTCGCGGGGACCTAAGCACAGATACGCAGTATTTT. This encodes CASSRGDLSTDTQYF.

The J gene is TRBJ2-1, the V gene TRBV29-1; maybe TRBD2 (5 bases). The germline V gene has CDR1 SQVTM and CDR2 ANQGSEA. This CDR3 has 14 residues. Trimming stripped 1 base from V and 4 bases from J, with 11 bases between. Here the CDR3 reads CSVEVGILYNEQFF. The CDR3 bases are TGCAGCGTTGAAGTCGGGATCCTTTACAATGAGCAGTTCTTC.

The V gene is TRBV9, the J gene TRBJ2-2, with D maybe TRBD1 (6 bases). Per germline, CDR1 SGDLS and CDR2 YYNGEE. Trimming removed 2 bases from V and 4 bases from J, with 9 bases in between. The CDR3 is made up of 14 amino acids. The CDR3 reads CASSVGAGTGELFF. DNA for the CDR3: TGTGCCAGCAGCGTGGGGGCTGGCACCGGGGAGCTGTTTTTT.

This sequence joins TRBV15 and TRBJ1-4; D remains ambiguous. V lost 0 bases to trimming and J lost 1 base, with 6 bases between them. This CDR3 comprises 15 residues. Germline lookup yields CDR1 LNHNV and CDR2 YYDKDF (reference sequence). As DNA, the CDR3 is TGTGCCACCAGCAGAGATGGAAAAACTAATGAAAAACTGTTTTTT. Protein: CATSRDGKTNEKLFF.

J is TRBJ1-1 and V is TRBV19; a weak D match, TRBD1 (5 bases). Trimming pared 4 bases from V and 0 bases from J, leaving 6 bases between. Germline V lookup: CDR1 LNHDA, CDR2 SQIVND (reference sequence). The CDR3 consists of 13 residues. In DNA, the CDR3 is TGTGCCAGTAGTAGGGACCTGAACACTGAAGCTTTCTTT. It codes for CASSRDLNTEAFF.

This clone was seen a few times. The chain couples TRBV11-3 to TRBJ2-3; D is ambiguous. This CDR3 contains 13 residues. Trimming removed 5 bases at V and 4 bases at J, with 10 bases between. Germline loops: CDR1 SGHNT, CDR2 YENEEA. CDR3 sequence reads: CASSPRVSDTQYF. The DNA for the CDR3 is TGTGCCAGCAGCCCCCGGGTCTCAGATACGCAGTATTTT.

The rearrangement uses TRBV4-2 and TRBJ1-1; TRBD1 aligns across 7 bases. This CDR3 contains 18 residues. With V trimmed by 1 base and J by 1 base, 12 bases remained unmatched. CDR1 and CDR2 (germline): LGHNA, YNFKEQ. The CDR3 DNA follows: TGTGCCAGCAGCCAAGTAAGTATCGGGAGACAGGGGAACACTGAAGCTTTCTTT. Amino acid sequence: CASSQVSIGRQGNTEAFF.

This chain uses TRBV5-1 with TRBJ2-6; 15 positions match TRBD2. The CDR3 extends over 21 amino acids. V shed 1 base and J 2 bases; nucleotides not matched to a gene: 10. Per germline, CDR1 SGHRS and CDR2 YFSETQ. This chain's CDR3 is CASSLRRPGLAGGPGANVLTF. CDR3 DNA sequence: TGCGCCAGCAGCTTGCGGAGGCCCGGACTAGCGGGAGGGCCTGGGGCCAACGTCCTGACTTTC.

The genes are TRBV5-8 and TRBJ2-1; D gene uncertain. V gave up 3 bases and J gave up 5 bases, with 12 bases separating them. Germline V CDR1 and CDR2: SGHTS, YDEGEE. The CDR3 sequence is 14 residues long. In nucleotides, the CDR3 is TGTGCCAGCAGCTGGTCTCGGGTTCACAATGAGCAGTTCTTC. Its protein is CASSWSRVHNEQFF.

The genes are TRBV6-2 or TRBV6-3 and TRBJ2-4; D gene uncertain. The CDR3 runs to 15 residues. V lost 0 bases, J lost 7 bases, and 13 bases lay in between. Germline V gene sequence: CDR1 MNHEY, CDR2 SVGEGT. The CDR3 here is CASSYSKRVENIQYF. DNA of the CDR3: TGTGCCAGCAGTTACTCGAAACGGGTTGAGAACATTCAGTACTTC.

The rearrangement joins TRBV7-9 to TRBJ2-1, with D perhaps TRBD2 (5 bases). Germline assignment: CDR1 SEHNR and CDR2 FQNEAQ (reference sequence). CDR3 length: 13 amino acids. Trimming left V 8 bases short and J 1 base short, with 9 bases between. The CDR3 region has the DNA TGTGCCAGCGAGGGTAGTTCCTACAATGAGCAGTTCTTC. Amino acids: CASEGSSYNEQFF. The full variable domain, with the rest looked up from reference TRBV7-9 and TRBJ2-1, is DTGVSQNPRHKITKRGQNVTFRCDPISEHNRLYWYRQTLGQGPEFLTYFQNEAQLEKSRLLSDRFSAERPKGSFSTLEIQRTEQGDSAMYLCASEGSSYNEQFFGPGTRLTVL.

The chain links TRBV28 to TRBJ1-5, with TRBD1 as a possible D gene (6 bases). In germline, CDR1 is MDHEN, CDR2 SYDVKM. Trimming removed 5 bases at V and 5 bases at J, with 22 bases between. The CDR3 has 17 residues. The CDR3 loop is CASSGGDRPRPYQPQHF. CDR3 coding DNA: TGTGCCAGCAGTGGTGGAGACAGGCCGAGACCTTATCAGCCCCAGCATTTT.

The chain joins TRBV7-9 to TRBJ2-7; TRBD2 agrees at 12 bases. Trimming removed 5 bases from V and 6 bases from J; junction bases left unmatched: 8. CDR3 length: 15 residues. Germline CDR1 is SEHNR and CDR2 is FQNEAQ (reference sequence). CDR3 loop: CASSAGLAGSGEQYF. For the CDR3, the DNA is TGTGCCAGCAGCGCCGGACTAGCGGGGTCCGGCGAGCAGTACTTC.

The V and J genes are TRBV5-5 and TRBJ1-6; the D is unclear. Germline CDR1 is SGHKS and CDR2 is YYEKEE (reference sequence). V dropped 0 bases and J dropped 0 bases, with 7 bases sitting between them. The CDR3 loop spans 16 amino acids. Written as DNA, the CDR3 is TGTGCCAGCAGCTTGGGACCTAGCTCCTATAATTCACCCCTCCACTTT. Translation: CASSLGPSSYNSPLHF.

The V and J genes are TRBV10-3 and TRBJ2-7; TRBD2 matches at 9 bases. This CDR3 comprises 12 residues. Germline CDR1 ENHRY, CDR2 SYGVKD. With 5 bases clipped from V and 6 bases from J, the junction kept 2 bases outside the gene matches. CDR3 amino acids: CAISSGRSEQYF. The CDR3 DNA reads as TGTGCCATCAGTAGCGGGAGGAGCGAGCAGTACTTC.

Concerning this clone: An end of the junction differs from the germline gene, which may be a read error. The chain uses TRBV4-1 and TRBJ1-1; TRBD1 is a possible D gene (6 bases). The CDR3 totals 15 residues. Germline V lookup: CDR1 MGHRA, CDR2 YSYEKL. This CDR3 reads CASRHPGTSNTEAFF. Written as DNA, the CDR3 is TGCGCCAGCCGCCACCCCGGGACATCGAACACTGAAGCTTTCTTT.

Worth noting for this clone: Other DNA sequences in the sample encode the same CDR3. This rearrangement joins TRBV18 to TRBJ2-3; 10 nucleotides align to TRBD1. Trimming took 3 bases from V and 3 from J; bases not matched to a gene: 0. Germline CDR1 and CDR2: KGHSH and LQKENI. This CDR3 has 14 residues. Written as DNA, the CDR3 is TGTGCCAGCTCACCGGACAGGGGGACAGATACGCAGTATTTT. Translated, it gives CASSPDRGTDTQYF.